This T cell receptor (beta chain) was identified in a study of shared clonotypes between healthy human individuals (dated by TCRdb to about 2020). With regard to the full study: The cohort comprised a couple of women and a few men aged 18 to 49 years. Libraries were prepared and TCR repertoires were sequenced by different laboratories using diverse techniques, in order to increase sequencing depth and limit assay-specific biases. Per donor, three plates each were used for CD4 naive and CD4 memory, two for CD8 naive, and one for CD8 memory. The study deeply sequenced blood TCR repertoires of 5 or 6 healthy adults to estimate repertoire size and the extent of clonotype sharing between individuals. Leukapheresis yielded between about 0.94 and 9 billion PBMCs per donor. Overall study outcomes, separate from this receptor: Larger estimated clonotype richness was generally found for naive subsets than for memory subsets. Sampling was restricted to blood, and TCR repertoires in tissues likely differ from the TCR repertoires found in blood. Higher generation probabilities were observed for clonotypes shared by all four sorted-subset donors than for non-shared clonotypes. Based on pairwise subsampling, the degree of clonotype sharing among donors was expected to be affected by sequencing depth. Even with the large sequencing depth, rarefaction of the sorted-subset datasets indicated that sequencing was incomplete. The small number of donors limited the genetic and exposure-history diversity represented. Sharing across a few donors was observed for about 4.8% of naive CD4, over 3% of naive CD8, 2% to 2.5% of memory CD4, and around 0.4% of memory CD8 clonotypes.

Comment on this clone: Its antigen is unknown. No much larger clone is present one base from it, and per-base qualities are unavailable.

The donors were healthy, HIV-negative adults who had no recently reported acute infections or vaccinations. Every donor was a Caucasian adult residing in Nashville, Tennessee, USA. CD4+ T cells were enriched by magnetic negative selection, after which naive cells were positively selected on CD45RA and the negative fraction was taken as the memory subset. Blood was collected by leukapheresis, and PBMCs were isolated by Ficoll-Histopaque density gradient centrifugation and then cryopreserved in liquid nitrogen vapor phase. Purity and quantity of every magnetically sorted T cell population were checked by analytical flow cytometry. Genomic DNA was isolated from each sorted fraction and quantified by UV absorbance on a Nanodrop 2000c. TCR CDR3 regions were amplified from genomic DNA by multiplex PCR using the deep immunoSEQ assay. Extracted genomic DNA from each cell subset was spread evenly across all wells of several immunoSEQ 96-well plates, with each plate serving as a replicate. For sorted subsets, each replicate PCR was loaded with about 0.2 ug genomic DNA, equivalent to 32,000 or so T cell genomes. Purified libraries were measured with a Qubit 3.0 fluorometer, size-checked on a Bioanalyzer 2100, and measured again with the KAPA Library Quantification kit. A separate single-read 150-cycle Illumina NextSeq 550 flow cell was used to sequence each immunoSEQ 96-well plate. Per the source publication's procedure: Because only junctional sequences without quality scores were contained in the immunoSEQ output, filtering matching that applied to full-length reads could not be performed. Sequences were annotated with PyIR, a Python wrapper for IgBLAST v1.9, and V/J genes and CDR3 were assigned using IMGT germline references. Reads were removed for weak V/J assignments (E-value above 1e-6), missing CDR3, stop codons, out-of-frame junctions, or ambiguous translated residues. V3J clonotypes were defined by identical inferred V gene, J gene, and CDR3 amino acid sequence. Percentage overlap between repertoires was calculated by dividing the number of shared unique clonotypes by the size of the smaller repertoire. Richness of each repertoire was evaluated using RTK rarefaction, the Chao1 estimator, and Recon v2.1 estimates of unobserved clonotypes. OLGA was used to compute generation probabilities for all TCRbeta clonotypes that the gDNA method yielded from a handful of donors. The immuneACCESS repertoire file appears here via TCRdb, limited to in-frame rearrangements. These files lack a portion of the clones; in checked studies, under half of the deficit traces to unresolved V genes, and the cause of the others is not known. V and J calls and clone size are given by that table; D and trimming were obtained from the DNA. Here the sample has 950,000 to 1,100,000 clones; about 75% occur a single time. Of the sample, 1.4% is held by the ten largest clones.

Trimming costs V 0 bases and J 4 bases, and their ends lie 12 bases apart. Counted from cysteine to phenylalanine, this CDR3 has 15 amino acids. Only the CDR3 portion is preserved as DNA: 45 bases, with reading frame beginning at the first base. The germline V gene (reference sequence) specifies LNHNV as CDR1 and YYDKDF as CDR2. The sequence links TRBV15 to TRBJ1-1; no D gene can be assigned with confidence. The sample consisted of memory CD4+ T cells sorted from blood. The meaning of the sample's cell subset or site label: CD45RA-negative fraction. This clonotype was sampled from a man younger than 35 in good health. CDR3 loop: CATSRESEIITEAFF. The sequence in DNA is TGTGCCACCAGCAGAGAATCCGAGATAATCACTGAAGCTTTCTTT.